The 21 T cell receptor beta chains presented below share a single source sample, sequenced in a study of blood T cell repertoires in COVID-19. The table came from immunoSEQ multiplex PCR; TCRdb's copy has only in-frame clones and leaves some out. The sample comprises under 200,000 clones, 84% of which are singletons, and less than 3% rests with the top ten. The material sequenced was peripheral blood. These receptors all come from a woman older than 75 with COVID-19, enrolled during active disease.

The table lists this clone with a few counts. The rearrangement uses TRBV20-1 and TRBJ2-1; D ambiguous. V was clipped by 3 bases and J by 7 bases, with 7 bases between them. This CDR3 comprises 11 residues. Germline assignment: CDR1 DFQATT and CDR2 SNEGSKA (reference sequence). The CDR3 DNA reads TGCAGTGCTAGTAGGAGAAATGAGCAGTTCTTC. Residues: CSASRRNEQFF.

Concerning this clone: Other DNA sequences in this sample translate to the same CDR3. V usage is TRBV5-5 and J usage is TRBJ2-7; no definite D call. This CDR3 has 12 residues. V dropped 2 bases and J dropped 2 bases, with 5 bases sitting between them. Germline CDR1 SGHKS, CDR2 YYEKEE (reference sequence). The CDR3 loop is CASSLGAYEQYF. The CDR3, as DNA: TGTGCCAGCAGCTTAGGAGCCTACGAGCAGTACTTC.

The CDR3, as DNA: TGTGCCAGCAGCGAGACAGGGGGCACTGAAGCTTTCTTT. Translation gives CASSETGGTEAFF. This rearrangement joins TRBV13 to TRBJ1-1; 9 nucleotides agree with TRBD1. Per germline, CDR1 PRHDT and CDR2 FYEKMQ (reference sequence). The CDR3 length is 13 residues. The junction had 2 bases not matched to a gene; V was cut back by 5 bases and J by 4 bases.

The chain is built from TRBV19 and TRBJ1-2; 10 nucleotides align to TRBD1. J was trimmed by 7 bases and V by 6 bases; bases with no gene match: 5. CDR1 and CDR2 (germline): LNHDA, SQIVND (reference sequence). The CDR3 is 13 residues long. The CDR3 here is CASRPDRGGGYTF. CDR3 DNA: TGTGCCAGTAGGCCGGACAGGGGGGGTGGCTACACCTTC. The full variable domain, in which reference TRBV19 and TRBJ1-2 provide the parts outside the CDR3, is DGGITQSPKYLFRKEGQNVTLSCEQNLNHDAMYWYRQDPGQGLRLIYYSQIVNDFQKGDIAEGYSVSREKKESFPLTVTSAQKNPTAFYLCASRPDRGGGYTFGSGTRLTVV.

V is TRBV7-3 and J is TRBJ2-3, with D possibly being TRBD2 (6 bases). CDR3 size: 15 residues. In germline, CDR1 is SGHTA, CDR2 FQGTGA. V lost 1 base to trimming and J lost 0 bases, with 8 bases between them. CDR3 sequence: CASSLIGLSTDTQYF. The CDR3 bases are TGTGCCAGCAGCTTAATCGGACTAAGCACAGATACGCAGTATTTT. The full variable domain, rest sourced from reference TRBV7-3 and TRBJ2-3, is GAGVSQTPSNKVTEKGKYVELRCDPISGHTALYWYRQSLGQGPEFLIYFQGTGAADDSGLPNDRFFAVRPEGSVSTLKIQRTERGDSAVYLCASSLIGLSTDTQYFGPGTRLTVL.

V and J are TRBV29-1 and TRBJ2-1, with a possible D match to TRBD2 (6 bases). V was cut by 7 bases and J by 8 bases, with 21 bases left in between. CDR1 is SQVTM and CDR2 is ANQGSEA in the germline V gene. This CDR3 region has 14 residues. CDR3 region: CSAAGLGLLDEQFF. The CDR3 DNA is TGCAGCGCCGCCGGCTTGGGACTTCTCGATGAGCAGTTCTTC.

The J gene is TRBJ2-5, the V gene TRBV7-3; 10 nucleotides agree with TRBD2. Germline V gene lookup returns CDR1 SGHTA and CDR2 FQGTGA. CDR3 length: 16 residues. With V trimmed by 3 bases and J by 5 bases, 9 bases remained unmatched. The CDR3 sequence is CASSFGASGSHETQYF. The CDR3 DNA follows: TGTGCCAGCAGCTTTGGGGCTAGCGGGAGTCATGAGACCCAGTACTTC. The variable domain in full, completed from reference TRBV7-3 and TRBJ2-5, reads GAGVSQTPSNKVTEKGKYVELRCDPISGHTALYWYRQSLGQGPEFLIYFQGTGAADDSGLPNDRFFAVRPEGSVSTLKIQRTERGDSAVYLCASSFGASGSHETQYFGPGTRLLVL.

This rearrangement joins TRBV7-3 to TRBJ2-2; 7 bases line up with TRBD1. V lost 5 bases to trimming and J lost 3 bases; unmatched junction nucleotides: 6. Germline V gene sequence: CDR1 SGHTA, CDR2 FQGTGA. This CDR3 is built from 15 residues. In DNA, the CDR3 is TGTGCCAGCAGCCCCCAGGGGGTATACACCGGGGAGCTGTTTTTT. Its protein is CASSPQGVYTGELFF.

The chain recombines TRBV7-2 with TRBJ1-2; TRBD1 matches at 7 bases. This CDR3 has 14 amino acids. The germline gives CDR1 SGHTA, CDR2 FQGNSA. Unmatched junction bases numbered 6, after V lost 5 bases and J lost 3 bases. Here the CDR3 reads CASSQQGSDYGYTF. The CDR3, as DNA: TGTGCCAGCAGCCAACAGGGGAGTGACTATGGCTACACCTTC. Complete variable domain (other parts from reference TRBV7-2 and TRBJ1-2): GAGVSQSPSNKVTEKGKDVELRCDPISGHTALYWYRQSLGQGLEFLIYFQGNSAPDKSGLPSDRFSAERTGGSVSTLTIQRTQQEDSAVYLCASSQQGSDYGYTFGSGTRLTVV.

The chain carries TRBV10-3 and TRBJ2-2; the match to TRBD2 covers 8 bases. The CDR3 covers 17 residues. The trim removed 3 bases at V and 2 bases at J, leaving 8 bases unmatched. The V gene's germline CDR1 is ENHRY and CDR2 SYGVKD. The CDR3 region has the DNA TGTGCCATCAGTGATCACTCTGGGACTAGAAACACCGGGGAGCTGTTTTTT. Amino acid sequence: CAISDHSGTRNTGELFF.

This chain uses TRBV5-1 with TRBJ2-3; D call uncertain. Trimming stripped 0 bases from V and 0 bases from J, with 5 bases between. Per germline, CDR1 SGHRS and CDR2 YFSETQ. CDR3 length: 14 amino acids. CDR3 sequence: CASSLDYSTDTQYF. The CDR3 region has the DNA TGCGCCAGCAGCTTGGACTATAGCACAGATACGCAGTATTTT.

This chain links TRBV18 with TRBJ2-1; D remains ambiguous. From germline, CDR1 is KGHSH and CDR2 LQKENI. The ends were cut back, 1 base at V and 0 bases at J, with 10 bases in the middle. The CDR3 length is 16 residues. The DNA of the CDR3 is TGTGCCAGCTCACCACGGAGCTGGAGCTCCTACAATGAGCAGTTCTTC. Protein: CASSPRSWSSYNEQFF.

This chain uses TRBV27 with TRBJ1-2, with 8 bases matching TRBD1. Germline loops: CDR1 MNHEY, CDR2 SMNVEV (reference sequence). V lost 5 bases to trimming and J lost 8 bases; unmatched junction nucleotides: 10. The length of the CDR3 is 14 residues. In DNA, the CDR3 is TGTGCCAGCAGTAATGGACAGGGTAGCAGCGGCTACACCTTC. The encoded protein is CASSNGQGSSGYTF.

The rearrangement uses TRBV2 and TRBJ2-5; 7 nucleotides line up with TRBD1. Looked up from germline, CDR1 is SNHLY and CDR2 is FYNNEI. The CDR3 has 15 amino acids. The junction had 8 bases not matched to a gene; V was cut back by 7 bases and J by 0 bases. The CDR3 sequence: CASTGTALYQETQYF. Here the CDR3 DNA reads TGTGCCAGCACAGGGACAGCCTTGTACCAAGAGACCCAGTACTTC.

The chain combines TRBV6-2 or TRBV6-3 with TRBJ2-4; TRBD2 aligns across 10 bases. The CDR3 covers 20 residues. Germline V gene lookup returns CDR1 MNHEY and CDR2 SVGEGT. The trim removed 0 bases at V and 1 base at J, leaving 12 bases unmatched. For the CDR3, the DNA is TGTGCCAGCAGTTACTCGTTGACTAGCGGGTCCCACCAGGCCAAAAACATTCAGTACTTC. This translates into CASSYSLTSGSHQAKNIQYF.

This clone turned up a few times. The genes are TRBV18 and TRBJ2-3, with a possible D match to TRBD2 (5 bases). The CDR3 loop spans 14 amino acids. V was cut by 1 base and J by 5 bases, with 10 bases left in between. Germline V gene data show CDR1 as KGHSH and CDR2 as LQKENI. The chain's CDR3 is CASSPRSSLDTQYF. The CDR3 DNA sequence: TGTGCCAGCTCACCACGGTCTAGCCTAGATACGCAGTATTTT.

This chain joins TRBV15 and TRBJ2-5; the D is unclear. The germline V gene has CDR1 LNHNV and CDR2 YYDKDF (reference sequence). Trimming shortened V by 3 bases and J by 4 bases, and 9 bases separated the two germline ends. The CDR3 length is 13 residues. This chain's CDR3 is CATSRGPLETQYF. The DNA for the CDR3 is TGTGCCACCAGCAGGGGCCCACTAGAGACCCAGTACTTC.

This clone was seen a few times. J is TRBJ2-7 and V is TRBV11-3; 8 bases are shared with TRBD1. V dropped 1 base and J dropped 1; count of bases not matched to a gene: 0. The germline V gene encodes CDR1 SGHNT and CDR2 YENEEA. The CDR3 contains 14 residues. In DNA form, the CDR3 reads TGTGCCAGCAGCTTAGGGGACAGGTCCTACGAGCAGTACTTC. Its translation is CASSLGDRSYEQYF.

This chain links TRBV6-6 with TRBJ2-7; the D gene is possibly TRBD2 (6 bases). CDR3 length: 16 residues. Trimming took 2 bases from V and 1 from J, leaving 15 bases between them. Looked up from germline, CDR1 is MNHNY and CDR2 is SVGAGI (reference sequence). The CDR3 DNA follows: TGTGCCAGCAGTTACAATCCTCGACGGGGGTCCTACGAGCAGTACTTC. This translates into CASSYNPRRGSYEQYF.

This clone was found once. The chain has TRBV18 and TRBJ2-7; D is uncertain. CDR1 is KGHSH, CDR2 LQKENI, per germline. Trimming left V 3 bases short and J 5 bases short, with 8 bases between. This CDR3 is built from 12 residues. CDR3 in amino acids: CASSPREDEQYF. As DNA, the CDR3 is TGTGCCAGCTCACCCCGCGAGGACGAGCAGTACTTC.

The chain employs TRBV2 and TRBJ2-7; the D gene is possibly TRBD2 (5 bases). Germline V gene data show CDR1 as SNHLY and CDR2 as FYNNEI. This CDR3 spans 15 amino acids. Trimming cost V 1 base and J 3 bases, with 13 bases left between them. The CDR3 loop is CASSEGRGLLYEQYF. DNA for the CDR3: TGTGCCAGCAGTGAAGGTCGGGGTCTCCTCTACGAGCAGTACTTC.